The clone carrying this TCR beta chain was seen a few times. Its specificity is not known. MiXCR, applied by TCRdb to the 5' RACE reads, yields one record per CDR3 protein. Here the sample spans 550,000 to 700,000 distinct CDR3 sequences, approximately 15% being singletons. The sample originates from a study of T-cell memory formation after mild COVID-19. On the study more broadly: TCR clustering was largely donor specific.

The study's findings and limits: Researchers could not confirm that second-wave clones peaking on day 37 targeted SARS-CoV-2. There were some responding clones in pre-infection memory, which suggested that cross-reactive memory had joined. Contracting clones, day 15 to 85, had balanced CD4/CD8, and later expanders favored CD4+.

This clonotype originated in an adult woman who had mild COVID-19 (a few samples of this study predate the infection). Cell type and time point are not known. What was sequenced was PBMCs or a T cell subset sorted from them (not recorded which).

As DNA, the CDR3 is TGTGCCAGCAGTTACTCGACAGGAGCAATCGCCCACACTGAAGCTTTCTTT. This codes for CASSYSTGAIAHTEAFF. The V gene is TRBV6-5, the J gene TRBJ1-1, with D tentatively TRBD1 (6 bases). This CDR3 contains 17 residues. V was shortened by 0 bases and J by 3 bases, with 17 bases between the two germline ends. CDR1 MNHEY and CDR2 SVGAGI come from the germline V gene.